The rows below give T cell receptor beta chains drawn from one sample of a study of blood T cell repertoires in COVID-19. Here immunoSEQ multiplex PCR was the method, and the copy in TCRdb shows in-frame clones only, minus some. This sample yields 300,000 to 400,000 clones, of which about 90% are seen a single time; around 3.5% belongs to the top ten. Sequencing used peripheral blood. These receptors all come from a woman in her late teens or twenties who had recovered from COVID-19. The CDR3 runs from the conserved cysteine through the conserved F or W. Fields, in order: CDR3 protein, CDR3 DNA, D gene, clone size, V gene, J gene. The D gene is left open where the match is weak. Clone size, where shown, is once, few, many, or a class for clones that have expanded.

CASSYEIAAISPETQYF	TGTGCCAGCAGTTACGAAATAGCGGCCATTTCCCCGGAGACCCAGTACTTC	.	.	TRBV6-2/TRBV6-3	TRBJ2-5
CASIPSQGRRGYGYTF	TGTGCCAGCATCCCATCCCAGGGGAGACGCGGCTATGGCTACACCTTC	.	.	TRBV7-9	TRBJ1-2
CARSFRQDSNQPQHF	TGTGCCAGAAGCTTCCGACAGGATAGCAATCAGCCCCAGCATTTT	.	.	TRBV5-3	TRBJ1-5
CAIMTASYGYTF	TGTGCCATCATGACAGCATCCTATGGCTACACCTTC	.	.	TRBV6-6	TRBJ1-2
CASSPGVNTEAFF	TGTGCCAGCTCGCCGGGGGTGAACACTGAAGCTTTCTTT	.	.	TRBV18	TRBJ1-1
CASSVFAAASTDTQYF	TGTGCCAGCAGCGTATTTGCGGCCGCTAGCACAGATACGCAGTATTTT	.	.	TRBV9	TRBJ2-3
CASSRGTVSSYNEQFF	TGTGCCAGCAGCCGCGGGACGGTGAGCTCCTACAATGAGCAGTTCTTC	.	.	TRBV11-3	TRBJ2-1
CASSDGTSAYNEQFF	TGTGCCAGCAGTGACGGGACTAGCGCCTACAATGAGCAGTTCTTC	TRBD2	few	TRBV6-4	TRBJ2-1
CASSLAGVYNEQFF	TGTGCCAGCAGCCTAGCGGGAGTCTACAATGAGCAGTTCTTC	TRBD2	.	TRBV9	TRBJ2-1
CAWSVLVVSGNTIYF	TGTGCCTGGAGTGTACTTGTGGTTTCTGGAAACACCATATATTTT	.	.	TRBV30	TRBJ1-3
CASSFMGQGEETQYF	TGTGCCAGCAGTTTTATGGGACAGGGGGAAGAGACCCAGTACTTC	TRBD1	.	TRBV6-1	TRBJ2-5
CASSPDRGPSYEQFF	TGTGCCAGCAGTCCCGACAGGGGTCCCTCTTACGAGCAGTTCTTC	TRBD1	.	TRBV6-2/TRBV6-3	TRBJ2-1
CASSSDQGTSANNEQFF	TGCGCCAGCAGCTCCGATCAGGGGACTAGCGCTAACAATGAGCAGTTCTTC	TRBD2	.	TRBV5-1	TRBJ2-1
CASSSTGGAFEKLFF	TGTGCCAGCAGCTCCACAGGGGGCGCCTTTGAAAAACTGTTTTTT	TRBD1	.	TRBV11-3	TRBJ1-4
CASSIVTGNNEQFF	TGTGCCAGCAGCATCGTTACAGGGAACAATGAGCAGTTCTTC	.	.	TRBV7-9	TRBJ2-1
CASSSYRGRTGELFF	TGTGCCAGCAGCTCCTACAGGGGGCGGACCGGGGAGCTGTTTTTT	TRBD1	.	TRBV11-2	TRBJ2-2
CASSLVSLYGYTF	TGTGCCAGCAGCTTAGTCAGTCTCTATGGCTACACCTTC	.	.	TRBV11-2	TRBJ1-2
CASRGTRISGNTIYF	TGTGCCAGCAGGGGCACAAGGATCTCTGGAAACACCATATATTTT	.	.	TRBV2	TRBJ1-3
CASSSEAGERLGNEQFF	TGTGCCAGCAGCTCGGAGGCGGGGGAGCGTTTGGGAAATGAGCAGTTCTTC	TRBD2	.	TRBV5-4	TRBJ2-1
CASSQGTFSSGNTIYF	TGCGCCAGCAGCCAGGGGACTTTCAGCTCTGGAAACACCATATATTTT	.	once	TRBV4-3	TRBJ1-3
CATSDPGSEAFF	TGTGCCACCAGTGATCCGGGTTCTGAAGCTTTCTTT	.	once	TRBV24-1	TRBJ1-1
CASPFSQPQHF	TGCGCCAGCCCATTTTCCCAGCCCCAGCATTTT	.	.	TRBV23-1	TRBJ1-5
CASSYRQGATDGYTF	TGTGCCAGCAGCTACCGACAGGGGGCAACGGACGGCTACACCTTC	TRBD1	.	TRBV7-2	TRBJ1-2
CASSPTPTSEETQYF	TGTGCCAGCAGCCCTACCCCGACTAGCGAGGAGACCCAGTACTTC	TRBD2	.	TRBV11-3	TRBJ2-5
CASSETSGRDTQYF	TGCGCCAGCAGTGAGACTAGCGGGAGGGATACGCAGTATTTT	TRBD2	.	TRBV10-1	TRBJ2-3
CASVRQGAMNTEAFF	TGTGCCAGCGTTCGACAGGGTGCAATGAACACTGAAGCTTTCTTT	TRBD1	.	TRBV28	TRBJ1-1
CASSQTGTNEQFF	TGTGCCAGCAGCCAAACGGGTACCAATGAGCAGTTCTTC	.	.	TRBV3-1/TRBV3-2	TRBJ2-1
CASSGTSGSNEQFF	TGTGCCAGCAGTGGGACTAGCGGGAGCAATGAGCAGTTCTTC	TRBD2	.	TRBV6-4	TRBJ2-1
CASSAGLGNQPQHF	TGTGCCAGCTCAGCGGGACTCGGCAATCAGCCCCAGCATTTT	.	.	TRBV18	TRBJ1-5
CASSQNFQGKSYNEQFF	TGTGCCAGCAGCCAGAACTTCCAGGGGAAATCCTACAATGAGCAGTTCTTC	.	.	TRBV7-9	TRBJ2-1
CASSPRTGYGYTF	TGTGCCAGCAGCCCAAGGACAGGGTATGGCTACACCTTC	TRBD1	.	TRBV6-6	TRBJ1-2
CASSIETGAEQFF	TGTGCCAGTAGTATAGAGACAGGGGCTGAGCAGTTCTTC	TRBD1	.	TRBV19	TRBJ2-1
CASSMTGNYGYTF	TGTGCCAGTAGTATGACAGGGAACTATGGCTACACCTTC	TRBD1	once	TRBV19	TRBJ1-2
CSVGNTGWSTDTQYF	TGCAGCGTTGGGAATACAGGGTGGAGCACAGATACGCAGTATTTT	.	.	TRBV29-1	TRBJ2-3
CATSDGGQGDMAGYTF	TGTGCCACCAGTGATGGGGGACAGGGAGATATGGCAGGCTACACCTTC	TRBD1	.	TRBV24-1	TRBJ1-2
CATSTEGGGNYGYTF	TGTGCCACCAGCACCGAAGGAGGGGGCAACTATGGCTACACCTTC	TRBD1	.	TRBV15	TRBJ1-2
CASSLTPQGGGYGYTF	TGTGCCAGCAGCTTAACCCCTCAGGGGGGTGGCTATGGCTACACCTTC	TRBD1	.	TRBV7-6	TRBJ1-2
CATSDGGKNTGELFF	TGTGCCACCAGTGATGGAGGGAAGAACACCGGGGAGCTGTTTTTT	.	.	TRBV24-1	TRBJ2-2
CASSQAVGDTGELFF	TGCGCCAGCAGCCAAGCAGTAGGGGACACCGGGGAGCTGTTTTTT	.	.	TRBV4-3	TRBJ2-2
CASSEAENSGANVLTF	TGTGCCAGCAGTGAAGCTGAGAACTCTGGGGCCAACGTCCTGACTTTC	.	.	TRBV6-1	TRBJ2-6
CATSDPGQREPQHF	TGTGCCACCAGCGACCCCGGCCAGAGGGAGCCCCAGCATTTT	.	.	TRBV24-1	TRBJ1-5
CASMAVNTEAFF	TGCGCCAGCATGGCGGTGAACACTGAAGCTTTCTTT	.	.	TRBV10-2	TRBJ1-1
CASRRLAGEKGGELFF	TGTGCCAGCAGGAGACTAGCGGGAGAGAAGGGCGGGGAGCTGTTTTTT	TRBD2	.	TRBV4-2	TRBJ2-2
CASSLAGGPGNEQFF	TGTGCCAGCAGTTTGGCGGGAGGGCCGGGTAATGAGCAGTTCTTC	TRBD2	.	TRBV27	TRBJ2-1
CASSQGWLAGGGEQFF	TGCGCCAGCAGCCAAGGGTGGCTAGCGGGAGGGGGCGAGCAGTTCTTC	TRBD2	.	TRBV4-1	TRBJ2-1
CASSKASGAYNEQFF	TGTGCCAGTAGTAAAGCTAGCGGAGCTTACAATGAGCAGTTCTTC	TRBD2	.	TRBV19	TRBJ2-1
CASSPSGEGTDTQYF	TGTGCCAGCAGTCCTTCGGGGGAGGGCACAGATACGCAGTATTTT	.	.	TRBV6-4	TRBJ2-3
CASSLGSGTGGNEQFF	TGTGCCAGCAGCTTAGGTAGCGGAACAGGGGGAAATGAGCAGTTCTTC	TRBD1	.	TRBV7-8	TRBJ2-1
CASSFTGTRGETQYF	TGTGCCAGCAGCTTCACCGGGACTAGGGGGGAGACCCAGTACTTC	TRBD2	.	TRBV7-2	TRBJ2-5
CASSLVAGGPSTDTQYF	TGTGCCAGCAGTTTGGTAGCGGGAGGGCCCAGCACAGATACGCAGTATTTT	TRBD2	.	TRBV27	TRBJ2-3
CASSYSRLAGGPHYNEQFF	TGTGCCAGCAGTTACTCAAGACTAGCGGGAGGGCCCCATTACAATGAGCAGTTCTTC	TRBD2	.	TRBV6-2/TRBV6-3	TRBJ2-1
CASSVVGTGLYNEQFF	TGTGCCAGCAGCGTAGTGGGGACAGGGCTTTACAATGAGCAGTTCTTC	TRBD1	.	TRBV9	TRBJ2-1
CASSPQWTGEPGDEQFF	TGTGCCAGCAGCCCCCAGTGGACAGGGGAGCCCGGGGATGAGCAGTTCTTC	.	.	TRBV21-1	TRBJ2-1